This TCR beta chain was found in a study of blood T cell repertoires in COVID-19 (dated by TCRdb to the early 2020s). Notes on the research overall: Samples from collaborators originated in the United States, Italy and Spain and spanned both the acute and convalescent phases of COVID-19. The dataset comprised deeply sampled blood TCRbeta repertoires from subjects exposed to, actively infected with, or recovered from COVID-19. A de-identified subject ID, COVID-19 status, age in years and sex were almost always included in the sample metadata. Samples came from the ongoing ImmuneRACE study (first 160 participants) plus 1,254 subjects from 6 global collaborators. The repertoires were made available in a free public database intended to serve as a resource for research on the immune response to SARS-CoV-2. The material from the prospective study consisted of cDNA or gDNA derived from T cells, B-cell-depleted T cells, or PBMCs. Where available, HLA class I and class II types were obtained from metadata supplied by the sample provider rather than from assay-based typing.

Collaborating institutions collected whole blood in K2EDTA tubes following their own protocols. Collaborator samples were shipped for TCRbeta analysis as frozen whole blood, isolated PBMCs, or DNA extracted from either sample type. Study-wide conclusions, independent of this receptor: The amount of clinical and demographic metadata varied by source and participant and was provided uncurated.

V is pared back by 4 bases and J by 8 bases, with 19 bases lying between the germline termini. The CDR3 sequence holds 15 residues, the cysteine and phenylalanine included. The retained sequence is limited to the CDR3, 45 bases, with the frame set at the first base. As encoded in the germline V gene, CDR1 is SGHRS while CDR2 is YFSETQ. Of note for this clone: There is no known antigen for this receptor. No clone much larger than this one lies a single base away; base qualities are absent.

TCRbeta CDR3 regions were amplified from genomic DNA by means of the immunoSEQ Assay, a bias-controlled multiplex PCR. On the study's bioinformatics: Nucleated cell counts per sample were estimated from amplification of reference gene primers within the assay. To quantify the absolute abundance of each unique TCRbeta CDR3 rearrangement, sequence reads were collapsed and filtered. For each sample, productive Simpson clonality was calculated by taking the square root of Simpson's diversity index across productive rearrangements. TCRdb holds this immuneACCESS table with in-frame rearrangements only. Some clones are missing; in checked studies, unresolved V genes explain under half, and the rest has no known cause. Clone size and the V and J calls come from that table; the DNA yielded D and trimming. Here the sample has 35,000 to 40,000 clones; 78% occur a single time. The ten largest clones add up to approximately 16% of the sample.

The sequencing sample was made of peripheral blood. This clonotype was obtained from a man in his 70s with acute or convalescent COVID-19. In this chain, TRBV5-1 is recombined with TRBJ2-1; the D gene is perhaps TRBD2, on 5 matching bases. The CDR3 region: CASSRLNGLEHEQFF. The DNA is TGCGCCAGCAGCCGATTAAATGGACTGGAGCATGAGCAGTTCTTC. Outside the CDR3, residues come from the reference TRBV5-1 and TRBJ2-1 proteins, so the full variable domain is: KAGVTQTPRYLIKTRGQQVTLSCSPISGHRSVSWYQQTPGQGLQFLFEYFSETQRNKGNFPGRFSGRQFSNSRSEMNVSTLELGDSALYLCASSRLNGLEHEQFFGPGTRLTVL.